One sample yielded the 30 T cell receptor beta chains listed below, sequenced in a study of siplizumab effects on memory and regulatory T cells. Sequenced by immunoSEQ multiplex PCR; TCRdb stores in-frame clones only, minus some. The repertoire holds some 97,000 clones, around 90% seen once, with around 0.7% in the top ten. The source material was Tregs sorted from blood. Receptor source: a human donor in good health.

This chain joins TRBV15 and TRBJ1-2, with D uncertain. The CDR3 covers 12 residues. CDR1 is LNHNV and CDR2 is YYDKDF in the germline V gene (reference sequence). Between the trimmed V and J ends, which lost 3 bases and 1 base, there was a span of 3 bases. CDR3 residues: CATSRFNYGYTF. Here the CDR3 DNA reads TGTGCCACCAGCAGGTTTAACTATGGCTACACCTTC. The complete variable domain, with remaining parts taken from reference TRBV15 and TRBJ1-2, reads DAMVIQNPRYQVTQFGKPVTLSCSQTLNHNVMYWYQQKSSQAPKLLFHYYDKDFNNEADTPDNFQSRRPNTSFCFLDIRSPGLGDTAMYLCATSRFNYGYTFGSGTRLTVV.

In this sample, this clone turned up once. The CDR3 is CASSLVSGLAPNEQYF. CDR3 DNA: TGTGCCAGCAGCTTAGTCTCGGGACTAGCGCCGAACGAGCAGTACTTC. The chain links TRBV7-9 to TRBJ2-7; 10 nucleotides match TRBD2. The CDR3 is made up of 16 amino acids. CDR1 is SEHNR, CDR2 FQNEAQ, per germline (reference sequence). Trimming cost V 1 base and J 5 bases; bases outside gene matches: 8.

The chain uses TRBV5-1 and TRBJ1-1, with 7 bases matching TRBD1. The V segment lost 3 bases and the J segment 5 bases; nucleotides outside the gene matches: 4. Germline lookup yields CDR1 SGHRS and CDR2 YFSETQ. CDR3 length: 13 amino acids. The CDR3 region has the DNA TGCGCCAGCAGCTCCACAGGGGATACTGAAGCTTTCTTT. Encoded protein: CASSSTGDTEAFF.

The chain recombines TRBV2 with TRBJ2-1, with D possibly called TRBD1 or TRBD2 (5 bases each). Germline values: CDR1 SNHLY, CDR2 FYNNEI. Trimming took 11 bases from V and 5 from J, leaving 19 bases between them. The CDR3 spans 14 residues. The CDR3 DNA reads TGTGCCGGGACCGGGGCCAGGGCCCACAATGAGCAGTTCTTC. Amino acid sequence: CAGTGARAHNEQFF.

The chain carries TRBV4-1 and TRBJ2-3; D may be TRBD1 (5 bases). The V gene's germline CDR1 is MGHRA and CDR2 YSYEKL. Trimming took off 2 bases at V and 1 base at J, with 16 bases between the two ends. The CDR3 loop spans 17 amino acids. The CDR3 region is CASSQLSAGFGTDTQYF. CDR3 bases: TGCGCCAGCAGCCAATTGTCCGCAGGGTTTGGCACAGATACGCAGTATTTT.

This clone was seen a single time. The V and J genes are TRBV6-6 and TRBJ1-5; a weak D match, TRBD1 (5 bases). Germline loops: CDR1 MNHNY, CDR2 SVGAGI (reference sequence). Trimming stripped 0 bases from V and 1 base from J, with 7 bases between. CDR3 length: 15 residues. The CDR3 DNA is TGTGCCAGCAGTTACTCGGGGCAGAGCAATCAGCCCCAGCATTTT. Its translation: CASSYSGQSNQPQHF.

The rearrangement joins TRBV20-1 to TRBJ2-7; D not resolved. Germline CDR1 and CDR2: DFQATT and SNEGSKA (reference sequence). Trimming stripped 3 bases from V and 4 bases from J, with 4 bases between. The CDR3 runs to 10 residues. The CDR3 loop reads CSASAYEQYF. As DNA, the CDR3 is TGCAGTGCTAGTGCATACGAGCAGTACTTC.

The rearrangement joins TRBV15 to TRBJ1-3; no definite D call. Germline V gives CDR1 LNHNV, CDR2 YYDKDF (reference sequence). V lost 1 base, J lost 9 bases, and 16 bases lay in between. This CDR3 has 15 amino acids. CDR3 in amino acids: CATSRVFHQTGTIYF. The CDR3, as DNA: TGTGCCACCAGCAGAGTCTTCCACCAGACCGGCACCATATATTTT.

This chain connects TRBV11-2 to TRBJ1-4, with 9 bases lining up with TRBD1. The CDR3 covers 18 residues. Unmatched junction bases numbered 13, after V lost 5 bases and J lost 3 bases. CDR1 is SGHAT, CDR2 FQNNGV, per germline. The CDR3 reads CASSHPGTGFLPNEKLFF. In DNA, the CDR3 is TGTGCCAGCAGCCACCCCGGGACAGGGTTTTTACCTAATGAAAAACTGTTTTTT. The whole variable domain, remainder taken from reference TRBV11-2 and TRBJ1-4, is EAGVAQSPRYKIIEKRQSVAFWCNPISGHATLYWYQQILGQGPKLLIQFQNNGVVDDSQLPKDRFSAERLKGVDSTLKIQPAKLEDSAVYLCASSHPGTGFLPNEKLFFGSGTQLSVL.

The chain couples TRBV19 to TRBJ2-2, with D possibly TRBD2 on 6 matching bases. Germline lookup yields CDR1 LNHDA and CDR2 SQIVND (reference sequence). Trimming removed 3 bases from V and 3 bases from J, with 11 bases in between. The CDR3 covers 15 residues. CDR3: CASSMRRDYTGELFF. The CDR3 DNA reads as TGTGCCAGTAGTATGCGGAGGGACTACACCGGGGAGCTGTTTTTT.

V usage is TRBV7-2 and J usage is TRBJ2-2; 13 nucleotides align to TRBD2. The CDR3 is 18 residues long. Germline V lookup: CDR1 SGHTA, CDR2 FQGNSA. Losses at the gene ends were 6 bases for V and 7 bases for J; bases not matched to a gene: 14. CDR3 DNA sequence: TGTGCCAGCAGTTATGAACCGGGACTAGCGGGACTCAGCGGGGAGCTGTTTTTT. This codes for CASSYEPGLAGLSGELFF.

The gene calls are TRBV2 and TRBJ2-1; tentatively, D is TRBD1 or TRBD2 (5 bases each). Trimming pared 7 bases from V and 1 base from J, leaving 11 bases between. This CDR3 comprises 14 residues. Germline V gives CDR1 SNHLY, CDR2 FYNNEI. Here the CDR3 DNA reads TGTGCCAGCAAGGGGAGCGGTTCCTACAATGAGCAGTTCTTC. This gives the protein CASKGSGSYNEQFF.

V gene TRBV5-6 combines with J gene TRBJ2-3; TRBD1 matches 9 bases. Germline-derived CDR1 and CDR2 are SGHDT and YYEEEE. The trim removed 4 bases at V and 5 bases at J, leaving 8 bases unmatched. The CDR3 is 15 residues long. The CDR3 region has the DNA TGTGCCAGCAGCAGTCGGACAGGGGCGGGAGATACGCAGTATTTT. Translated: CASSSRTGAGDTQYF.

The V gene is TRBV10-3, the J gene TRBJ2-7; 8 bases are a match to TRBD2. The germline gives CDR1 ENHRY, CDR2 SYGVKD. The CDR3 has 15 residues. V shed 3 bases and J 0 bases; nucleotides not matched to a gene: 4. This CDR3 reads CAISDGLAGSYEQYF. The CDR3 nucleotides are TGTGCCATCAGTGATGGGCTAGCGGGCTCCTACGAGCAGTACTTC.

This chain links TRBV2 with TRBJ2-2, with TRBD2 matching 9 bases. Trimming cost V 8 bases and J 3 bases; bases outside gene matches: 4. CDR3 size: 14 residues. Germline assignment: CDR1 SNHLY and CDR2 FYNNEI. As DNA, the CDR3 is TGTGCCAGCTACAGCGGGAGGTACACCGGGGAGCTGTTTTTT. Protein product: CASYSGRYTGELFF.

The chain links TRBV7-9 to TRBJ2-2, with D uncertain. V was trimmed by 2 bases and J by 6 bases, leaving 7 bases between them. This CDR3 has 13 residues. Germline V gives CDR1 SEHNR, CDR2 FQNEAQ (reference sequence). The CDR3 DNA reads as TGTGCCAGCAGCTTAATTCCTTCCGGGGAGCTGTTTTTT. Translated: CASSLIPSGELFF.

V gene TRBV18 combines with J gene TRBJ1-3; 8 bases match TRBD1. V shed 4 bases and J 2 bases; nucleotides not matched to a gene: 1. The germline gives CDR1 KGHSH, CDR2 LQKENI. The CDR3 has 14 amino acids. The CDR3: CASSQQGAGNTIYF. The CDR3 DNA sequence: TGTGCCAGCTCACAACAGGGGGCTGGAAACACCATATATTTT.

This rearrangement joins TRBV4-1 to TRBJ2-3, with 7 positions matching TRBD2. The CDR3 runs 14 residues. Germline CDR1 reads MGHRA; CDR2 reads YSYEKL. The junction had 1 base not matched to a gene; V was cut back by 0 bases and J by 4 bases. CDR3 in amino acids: CASSQDGRADTQYF. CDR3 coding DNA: TGCGCCAGCAGCCAAGATGGGAGGGCAGATACGCAGTATTTT.

The DNA of the CDR3 is TGTGCCAGCAGTCGACAGGGTATGTCCTACAATGAGCAGTTCTTC. Amino acids: CASSRQGMSYNEQFF. The chain carries TRBV2 and TRBJ2-1; TRBD1 agrees at 7 bases. Germline CDR1 SNHLY, CDR2 FYNNEI. Unmatched junction bases numbered 5, after V lost 5 bases and J lost 1 base. The CDR3 covers 15 residues.

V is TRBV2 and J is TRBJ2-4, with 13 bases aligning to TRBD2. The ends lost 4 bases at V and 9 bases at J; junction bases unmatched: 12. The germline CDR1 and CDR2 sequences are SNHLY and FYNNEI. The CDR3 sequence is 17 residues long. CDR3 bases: TGTGCCAGCAGTGGAGGCGGGACTAGCGGGACATTTTCCATTCAGTACTTC. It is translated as CASSGGGTSGTFSIQYF.

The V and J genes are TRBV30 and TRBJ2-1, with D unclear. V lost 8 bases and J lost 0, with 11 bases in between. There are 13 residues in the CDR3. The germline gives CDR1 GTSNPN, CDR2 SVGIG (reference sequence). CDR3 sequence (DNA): TGTGCCGGTGAACTTAGCTCCTACAATGAGCAGTTCTTC. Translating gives CAGELSSYNEQFF.

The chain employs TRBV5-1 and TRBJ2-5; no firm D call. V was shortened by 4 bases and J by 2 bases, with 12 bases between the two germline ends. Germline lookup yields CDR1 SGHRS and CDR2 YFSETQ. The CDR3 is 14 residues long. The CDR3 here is CASSPILGQETQYF. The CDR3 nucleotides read TGCGCCAGCAGCCCCATTCTCGGACAAGAGACCCAGTACTTC.

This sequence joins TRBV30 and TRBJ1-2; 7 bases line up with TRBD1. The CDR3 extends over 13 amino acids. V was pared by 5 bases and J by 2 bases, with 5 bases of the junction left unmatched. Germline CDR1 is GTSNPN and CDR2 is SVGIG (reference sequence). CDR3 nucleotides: TGTGCCTGGCTGGGACAGCCCAACTATGGCTACACCTTC. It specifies CAWLGQPNYGYTF.

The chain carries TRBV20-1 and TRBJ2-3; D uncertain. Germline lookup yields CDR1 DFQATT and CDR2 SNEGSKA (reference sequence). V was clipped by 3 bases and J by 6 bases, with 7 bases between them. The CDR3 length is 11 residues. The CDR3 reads CSASLPDTQYF. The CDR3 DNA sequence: TGCAGTGCTAGTTTGCCGGATACGCAGTATTTT.

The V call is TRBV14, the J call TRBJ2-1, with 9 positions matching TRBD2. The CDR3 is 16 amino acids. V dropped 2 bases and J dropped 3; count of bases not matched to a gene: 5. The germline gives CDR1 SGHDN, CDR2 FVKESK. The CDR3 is CASSQSGRSIYNEQFF. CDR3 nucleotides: TGTGCCAGCAGCCAAAGCGGGAGGAGTATCTACAATGAGCAGTTCTTC. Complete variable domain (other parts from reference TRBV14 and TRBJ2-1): EAGVTQFPSHSVIEKGQTVTLRCDPISGHDNLYWYRRVMGKEIKFLLHFVKESKQDESGMPNNRFLAERTGGTYSTLKVQPAELEDSGVYFCASSQSGRSIYNEQFFGPGTRLTVL.

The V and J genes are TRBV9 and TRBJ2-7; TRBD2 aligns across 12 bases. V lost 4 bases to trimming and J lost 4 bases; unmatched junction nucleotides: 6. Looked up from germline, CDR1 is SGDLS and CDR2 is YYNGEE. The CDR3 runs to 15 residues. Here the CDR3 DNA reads TGTGCCAGCAGCCCCTGGACTAGCGGGGATTACGAGCAGTACTTC. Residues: CASSPWTSGDYEQYF.

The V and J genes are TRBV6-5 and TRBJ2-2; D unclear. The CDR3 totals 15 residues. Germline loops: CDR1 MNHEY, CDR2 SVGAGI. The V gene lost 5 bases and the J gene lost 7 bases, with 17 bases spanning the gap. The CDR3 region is CASSPTNLGGGELFF. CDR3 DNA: TGTGCCAGCAGTCCTACTAACCTCGGTGGCGGGGAGCTGTTTTTT.

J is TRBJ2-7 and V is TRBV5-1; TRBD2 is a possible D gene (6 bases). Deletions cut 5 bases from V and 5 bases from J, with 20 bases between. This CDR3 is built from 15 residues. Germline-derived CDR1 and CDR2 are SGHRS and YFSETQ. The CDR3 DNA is TGCGCCAGCAGAATGCCGGGACCCTGGGGGGACGAGCAGTACTTC. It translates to CASRMPGPWGDEQYF.

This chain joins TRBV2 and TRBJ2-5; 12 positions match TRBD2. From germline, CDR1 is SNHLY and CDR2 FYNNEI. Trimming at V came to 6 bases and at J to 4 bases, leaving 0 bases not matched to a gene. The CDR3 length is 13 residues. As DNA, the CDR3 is TGTGCCAGCAGGGGACTAGCGGGAGAGACCCAGTACTTC. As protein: CASRGLAGETQYF.

CDR3 DNA sequence: TGTGCCAGCAGCCCAAGACAGGGCTTGGGCACTGAAGCTTTCTTT. Amino acids: CASSPRQGLGTEAFF. J is TRBJ1-1 and V is TRBV9; TRBD1 matches 7 bases. CDR1 is SGDLS, CDR2 YYNGEE, per germline. This CDR3 contains 15 residues. V trimming: 4 bases; J trimming: 4 bases; junction bases outside the gene matches: 10.